This T cell receptor beta chain stems from a study of T-cell memory formation after mild COVID-19. TCRdb fed the 5' RACE reads into MiXCR, producing one record per CDR3 protein. The sample consists of some 130,000 distinct CDR3 sequences, approximately 15% of them appearing once. This CDR3 is built from 14 residues. The V gene lost 2 bases and the J gene lost 0 bases, with 7 bases spanning the gap. Germline CDR1 reads ENHRY; CDR2 reads SYGVKD. The gene calls are TRBV10-3 and TRBJ1-1; perhaps TRBD1 as D (6 bases). The sequence came from a man younger than 35 who had mild COVID-19 (a few samples of this study predate the infection). Cell type and time point are not known. The sample consisted of PBMCs or a T cell subset sorted from them (not recorded which). The CDR3 spells CAISEGQMNTEAFF. CDR3 nucleotides: TGTGCCATCAGTGAGGGACAGATGAACACTGAAGCTTTCTTT.